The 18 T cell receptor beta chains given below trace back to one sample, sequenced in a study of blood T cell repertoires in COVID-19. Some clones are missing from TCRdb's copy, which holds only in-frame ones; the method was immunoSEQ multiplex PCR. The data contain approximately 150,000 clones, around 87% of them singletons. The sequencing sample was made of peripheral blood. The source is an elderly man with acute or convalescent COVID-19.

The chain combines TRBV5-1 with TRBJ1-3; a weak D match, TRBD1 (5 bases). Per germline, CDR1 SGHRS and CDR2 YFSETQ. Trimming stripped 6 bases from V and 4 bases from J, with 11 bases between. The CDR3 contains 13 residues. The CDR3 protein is CASTSGDGNTIYF. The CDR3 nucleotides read TGCGCCAGCACCTCGGGGGACGGAAACACCATATATTTT.

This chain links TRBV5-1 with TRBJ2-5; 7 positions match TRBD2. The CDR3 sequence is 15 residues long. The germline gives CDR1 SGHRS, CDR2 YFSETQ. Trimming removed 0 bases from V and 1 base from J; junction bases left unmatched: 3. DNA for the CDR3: TGCGCCAGCAGCTTGGTGTCTAGCGGCCAAGAGACCCAGTACTTC. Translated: CASSLVSSGQETQYF.

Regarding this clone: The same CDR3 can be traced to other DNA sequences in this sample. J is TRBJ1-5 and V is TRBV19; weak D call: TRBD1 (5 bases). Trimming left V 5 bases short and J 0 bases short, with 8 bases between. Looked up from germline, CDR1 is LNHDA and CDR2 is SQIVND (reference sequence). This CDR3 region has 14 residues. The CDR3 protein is CASSPQGSNQPQHF. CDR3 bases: TGTGCCAGTAGTCCGCAGGGTAGCAATCAGCCCCAGCATTTT.

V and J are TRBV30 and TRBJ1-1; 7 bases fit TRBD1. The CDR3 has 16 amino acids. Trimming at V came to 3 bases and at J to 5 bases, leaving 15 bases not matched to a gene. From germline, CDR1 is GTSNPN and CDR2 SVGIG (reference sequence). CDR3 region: CAWSAGHRGGRTEAFF. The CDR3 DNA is TGTGCCTGGAGCGCGGGGCACAGGGGAGGTAGAACTGAAGCTTTCTTT.

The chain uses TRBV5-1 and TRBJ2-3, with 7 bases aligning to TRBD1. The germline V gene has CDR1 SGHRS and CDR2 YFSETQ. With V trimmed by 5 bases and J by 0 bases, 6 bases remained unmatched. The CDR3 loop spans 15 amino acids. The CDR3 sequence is CASSQKTGSTDTQYF. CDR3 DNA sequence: TGCGCCAGCAGTCAGAAGACAGGGAGCACAGATACGCAGTATTTT.

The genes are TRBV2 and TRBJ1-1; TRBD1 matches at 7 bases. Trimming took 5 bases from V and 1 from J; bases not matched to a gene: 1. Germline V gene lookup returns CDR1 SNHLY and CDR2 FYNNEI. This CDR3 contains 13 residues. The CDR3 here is CASSQGENTEAFF. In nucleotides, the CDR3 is TGTGCCAGCAGTCAGGGGGAGAACACTGAAGCTTTCTTT.

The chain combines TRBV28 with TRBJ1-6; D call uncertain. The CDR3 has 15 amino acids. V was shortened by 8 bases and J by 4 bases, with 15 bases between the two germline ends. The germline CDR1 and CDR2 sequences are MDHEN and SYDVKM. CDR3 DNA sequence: TGTGCCAGCCGGGAGCGGCTATTATATAATTCACCCCTCCACTTT. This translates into CASRERLLYNSPLHF. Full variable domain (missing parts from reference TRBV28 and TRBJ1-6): DVKVTQSSRYLVKRTGEKVFLECVQDMDHENMFWYRQDPGLGLRLIYFSYDVKMKEKGDIPEGYSVSREKKERFSLILESASTNQTSMYLCASRERLLYNSPLHFGNGTRLTVT.

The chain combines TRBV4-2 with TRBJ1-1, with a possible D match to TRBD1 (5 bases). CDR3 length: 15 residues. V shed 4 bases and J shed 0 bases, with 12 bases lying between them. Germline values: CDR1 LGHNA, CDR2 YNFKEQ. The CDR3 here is CASSRIGGMNTEAFF. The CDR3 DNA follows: TGTGCCAGCAGCCGTATCGGGGGTATGAACACTGAAGCTTTCTTT.

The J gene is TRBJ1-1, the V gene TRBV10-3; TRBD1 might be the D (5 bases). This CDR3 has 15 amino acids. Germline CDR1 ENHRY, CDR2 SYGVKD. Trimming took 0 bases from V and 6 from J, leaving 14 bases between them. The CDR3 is CAISESGRVNAEAFF. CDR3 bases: TGTGCCATCAGTGAGTCAGGCAGGGTCAACGCTGAAGCTTTCTTT.

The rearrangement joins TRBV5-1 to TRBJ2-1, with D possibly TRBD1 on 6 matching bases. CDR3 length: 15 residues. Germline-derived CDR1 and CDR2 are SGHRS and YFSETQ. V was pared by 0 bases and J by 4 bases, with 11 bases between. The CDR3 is CASSLDRVAYNEQFF. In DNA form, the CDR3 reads TGCGCCAGCAGCTTGGACAGGGTGGCATACAATGAGCAGTTCTTC.

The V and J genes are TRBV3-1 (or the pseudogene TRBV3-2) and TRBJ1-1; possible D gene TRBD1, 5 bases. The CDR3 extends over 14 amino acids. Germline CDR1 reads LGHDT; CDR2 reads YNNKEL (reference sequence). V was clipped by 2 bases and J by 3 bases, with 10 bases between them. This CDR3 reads CASSQPTEYTEAFF. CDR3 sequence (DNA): TGTGCCAGCAGCCAACCGACAGAGTACACTGAAGCTTTCTTT.

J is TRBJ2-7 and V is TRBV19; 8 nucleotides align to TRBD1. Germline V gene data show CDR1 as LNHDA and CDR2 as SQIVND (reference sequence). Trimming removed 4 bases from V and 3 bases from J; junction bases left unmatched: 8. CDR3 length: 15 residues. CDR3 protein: CASSTSGTGFYEQYF. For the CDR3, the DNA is TGTGCCAGTAGTACCTCCGGGACAGGATTCTACGAGCAGTACTTC.

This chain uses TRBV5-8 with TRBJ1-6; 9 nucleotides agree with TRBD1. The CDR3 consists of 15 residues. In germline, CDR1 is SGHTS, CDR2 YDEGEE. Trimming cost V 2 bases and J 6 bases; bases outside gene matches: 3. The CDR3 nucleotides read TGTGCCAGCAGCTTTGGGACAGGGAGTAATTCACCCCTCCACTTT. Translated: CASSFGTGSNSPLHF.

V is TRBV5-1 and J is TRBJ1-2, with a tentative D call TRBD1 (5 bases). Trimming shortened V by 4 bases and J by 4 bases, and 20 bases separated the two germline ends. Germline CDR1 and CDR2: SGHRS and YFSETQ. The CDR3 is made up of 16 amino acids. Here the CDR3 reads CASSPGTGGWAYGYTF. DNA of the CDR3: TGCGCCAGCAGCCCGGGGACCGGGGGATGGGCCTATGGCTACACCTTC.

CDR3 in DNA: TGTGCCAGCAGCGCGTTAGCGGACCCCTCCTACAATGAGCAGTTCTTC. Translating gives CASSALADPSYNEQFF. This rearrangement joins TRBV9 to TRBJ2-1; D is possibly TRBD2 (6 bases). Germline loops: CDR1 SGDLS, CDR2 YYNGEE. Trimming cost V 3 bases and J 0 bases, with 13 bases left between them. The CDR3 loop spans 16 amino acids.

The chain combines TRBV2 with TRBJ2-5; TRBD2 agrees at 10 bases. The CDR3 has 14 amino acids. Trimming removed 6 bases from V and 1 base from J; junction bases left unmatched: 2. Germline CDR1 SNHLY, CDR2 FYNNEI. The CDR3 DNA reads TGTGCCAGCAGGCGGACTAGCGGCCAAGAGACCCAGTACTTC. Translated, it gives CASRRTSGQETQYF.

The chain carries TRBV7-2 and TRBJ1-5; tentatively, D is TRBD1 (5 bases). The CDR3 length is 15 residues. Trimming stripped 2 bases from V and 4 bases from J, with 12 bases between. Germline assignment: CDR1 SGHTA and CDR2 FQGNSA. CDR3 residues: CASSLQGSGNQPQHF. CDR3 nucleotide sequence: TGTGCCAGCAGCTTACAGGGTAGTGGGAATCAGCCCCAGCATTTT.

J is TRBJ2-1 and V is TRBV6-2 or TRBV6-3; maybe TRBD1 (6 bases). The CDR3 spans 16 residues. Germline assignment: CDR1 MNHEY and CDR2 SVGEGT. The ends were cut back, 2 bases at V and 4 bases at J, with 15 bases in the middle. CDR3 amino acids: CASSYVSGTHYNEQFF. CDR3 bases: TGTGCCAGCAGTTACGTATCGGGGACACATTACAATGAGCAGTTCTTC.